The 27 T cell receptor beta chains in this list originate from one sample, sequenced in a study of cytomegalovirus exposure and HLA in healthy donors (dated by TCRdb to 2016 to 2017). The library relied on the immunoSEQ multiplex PCR assay. The immuneACCESS repertoire file appears here via TCRdb, limited to in-frame rearrangements. These files lack a portion of the clones; in checked studies, under half of the deficit traces to unresolved V genes, and the cause of the others is not known. The sample table lists approximately 160,000 clones, 70% to 90% of them with a count of one. The biggest ten clones account for around 5% of the sample. Sequencing was done on a sample of PBMCs. These receptors were taken from a woman aged 25 to 39 in good health and CMV-seronegative.

The chain recombines TRBV7-8 with TRBJ1-2; 7 bases are a match to TRBD1. J was trimmed by 5 bases and V by 5 bases; bases with no gene match: 11. Germline V gene sequence: CDR1 SGHVS, CDR2 FQNEAQ. This CDR3 has 15 amino acids. CDR3 DNA: TGTGCCAGCAGCCAACGACAGGGCTTTGGATATGGCTACACCTTC. As protein: CASSQRQGFGYGYTF.

The chain couples TRBV28 to TRBJ2-4; D tentatively fits TRBD1 or TRBD2 (5 bases each). This CDR3 spans 14 amino acids. Trimming removed 3 bases at V and 7 bases at J, with 13 bases between. Germline CDR1 and CDR2: MDHEN and SYDVKM. This chain's CDR3 is CASSLGRRTNIQYF. The CDR3 DNA sequence: TGTGCCAGCAGTTTGGGACGGCGCACGAACATTCAGTACTTC.

The chain uses TRBV19 and TRBJ2-3; 8 nucleotides agree with TRBD1. V trimming: 6 bases; J trimming: 4 bases; junction bases outside the gene matches: 6. The CDR3 consists of 14 residues. Germline-derived CDR1 and CDR2 are LNHDA and SQIVND (reference sequence). The CDR3 reads CASSDRGRADTQYF. The CDR3 DNA sequence: TGTGCCAGTAGCGACAGGGGTCGAGCAGATACGCAGTATTTT.

Regarding this clone: Other DNA sequences within the sample encode an identical CDR3. The rearrangement uses TRBV4-1 and TRBJ2-1; D unresolved. Germline V gives CDR1 MGHRA, CDR2 YSYEKL. The germline V and J ends were trimmed by 1 base and 1 base, with 8 bases remaining between them. The CDR3 is made up of 15 amino acids. The CDR3 DNA reads TGCGCCAGCAGCCAAGTTCTGGATTCCTACAATGAGCAGTTCTTC. Translated, it gives CASSQVLDSYNEQFF.

This clone was picked up a small number of times. This chain links TRBV10-1 with TRBJ1-5, with TRBD1 matching over 7 bases. CDR3 length equals 14 residues. V lost 10 bases to trimming and J lost 5 bases; unmatched junction nucleotides: 11. Per the germline V gene, CDR1 is WNHNN and CDR2 is SYGVQD (reference sequence). CDR3 protein: CAIPDRPGDQPQHF. The CDR3 DNA follows: TGCGCCATCCCGGACAGGCCAGGGGATCAGCCCCAGCATTTT.

This clone was seen repeatedly, ten times or more. The V call is TRBV9, the J call TRBJ2-2; no reliable D call. The CDR3 contains 14 residues. Between the trimmed V and J ends, which lost 3 bases and 4 bases, there was a span of 10 bases. The germline CDR1 and CDR2 sequences are SGDLS and YYNGEE. The CDR3 sequence is CASSGVGFTGELFF. CDR3 in DNA: TGTGCCAGCAGCGGCGTGGGTTTCACCGGGGAGCTGTTTTTT.

The chain employs TRBV7-8 and TRBJ2-1; 8 nucleotides line up with TRBD2. Per germline, CDR1 SGHVS and CDR2 FQNEAQ. With 3 bases clipped from V and 6 bases from J, the junction kept 4 bases outside the gene matches. The CDR3 is 14 amino acids. The chain's CDR3 is CASSFREGSNEQFF. The DNA for the CDR3 is TGTGCCAGCAGCTTTCGGGAGGGCAGCAATGAGCAGTTCTTC.

The gene calls are TRBV4-3 and TRBJ1-2; D gene ambiguous. The CDR3 extends over 17 amino acids. Trimming cost V 0 bases and J 0 bases, with 14 bases left between them. Per the germline V gene, CDR1 is LGHNA and CDR2 is YSLEER. CDR3 sequence reads: CASSQDGAGYPNYGYTF. DNA of the CDR3: TGCGCCAGCAGCCAAGATGGTGCAGGTTACCCTAACTATGGCTACACCTTC.

The rearrangement links TRBV6-1 to TRBJ2-3; D might be TRBD1 (5 bases). The CDR3 spans 15 residues. The V gene's germline CDR1 is MNHNS and CDR2 SASEGT. Trimming pared 8 bases from V and 3 bases from J, leaving 18 bases between. CDR3 in amino acids: CASAQVGRATDTQYF. CDR3 bases: TGTGCCAGCGCCCAGGTGGGCAGGGCTACAGATACGCAGTATTTT.

The V call is TRBV30, the J call TRBJ1-1; D is possibly TRBD1 (5 bases). Germline V lookup: CDR1 GTSNPN, CDR2 SVGIG (reference sequence). Trimming removed 3 bases from V and 5 bases from J, with 10 bases in between. This CDR3 has 12 amino acids. Here the CDR3 reads CAWSWGRTEAFF. CDR3 nucleotides: TGTGCCTGGAGCTGGGGGAGAACTGAAGCTTTCTTT.

The chain couples TRBV25-1 to TRBJ2-5; a weak D match, TRBD2 (6 bases). The CDR3 is made up of 14 amino acids. Germline CDR1 is MGHDK and CDR2 is SYGVNS. Trimming shortened V by 5 bases and J by 1 base, and 11 bases separated the two germline ends. The CDR3 nucleotides are TGTGCCAGCAGTTCTGGAGGGCCCCAAGAGACCCAGTACTTC. Its translation is CASSSGGPQETQYF.

V is TRBV4-1 and J is TRBJ2-5; D is unclear. CDR1 is MGHRA and CDR2 is YSYEKL in the germline V gene. There are 13 residues in the CDR3. V dropped 1 base and J dropped 5 bases, with 8 bases sitting between them. CDR3 sequence (DNA): TGCGCCAGCAGCCAAGTAGCTGGGGAGACCCAGTACTTC. Translated, it gives CASSQVAGETQYF.

This clone was detected once. This chain links TRBV5-4 with TRBJ1-1; D is uncertain. This CDR3 contains 12 residues. V shed 0 bases and J shed 3 bases, with 3 bases lying between them. Germline CDR1 reads SGHNT; CDR2 reads YYREEE (reference sequence). The CDR3 bases are TGTGCCAGCAGCTTGGGGGACACTGAAGCTTTCTTT. Amino acid sequence: CASSLGDTEAFF.

V gene TRBV5-1 combines with J gene TRBJ2-2; TRBD1 is a possible D gene (6 bases). The V and J ends lost 3 bases and 1 base respectively, with 16 bases between them. CDR1 SGHRS and CDR2 YFSETQ come from the germline V gene. The CDR3 length is 17 residues. The DNA of the CDR3 is TGCGCCAGCAGCTCCAGGAACAGGGCAAGGAACACCGGGGAGCTGTTTTTT. It translates to CASSSRNRARNTGELFF.

J is TRBJ2-3 and V is TRBV5-4; TRBD2 aligns across 7 bases. Per germline, CDR1 SGHNT and CDR2 YYREEE (reference sequence). The CDR3 loop spans 17 amino acids. J was trimmed by 7 bases and V by 4 bases; bases with no gene match: 18. In DNA, the CDR3 is TGTGCCAGCAGCACCTCCCGCGGCCGGGGGGTATGGAATACGCAGTATTTT. Translating gives CASSTSRGRGVWNTQYF.

As regards this clone: The germline gene is not matched at one end of the junction; a read error may be the cause. The rearrangement uses TRBV7-7 and TRBJ1-1; D is unclear. CDR3 length: 13 residues. Germline CDR1 reads SSHAT; CDR2 reads FNYEAQ (reference sequence). Written as DNA, the CDR3 is TGTGCTAGCAGCTTAAATCTTGGCACTGAAGCTTTCTTT. This codes for CASSLNLGTEAFF.

The J gene is TRBJ2-1, the V gene TRBV28; 8 bases are a match to TRBD2. V lost 6 bases to trimming and J lost 9 bases; unmatched junction nucleotides: 13. CDR1 and CDR2 (germline): MDHEN, SYDVKM. This CDR3 is 15 amino acids long. The CDR3: CASRKTSEGHGEQFF. DNA of the CDR3: TGTGCCAGCAGAAAGACTAGCGAGGGGCACGGTGAGCAGTTCTTC.

This chain connects TRBV11-2 to TRBJ2-1; either TRBD1 or TRBD2 may fit D (5 bases each). Germline CDR1 reads SGHAT; CDR2 reads FQNNGV. V was shortened by 6 bases and J by 5 bases, with 14 bases between the two germline ends. The CDR3 is made up of 14 amino acids. The CDR3, as DNA: TGTGCCAGCAGAAAGACGGGACCCAACAATGAGCAGTTCTTC. The encoded protein is CASRKTGPNNEQFF.

This clone has more than one count but fewer than ten. The V and J genes are TRBV6-1 and TRBJ1-1, with unresolved D. CDR1 MNHNS and CDR2 SASEGT come from the germline V gene. Trimming pared 1 base from V and 11 bases from J, leaving 17 bases between. This CDR3 has 14 amino acids. The DNA for the CDR3 is TGTGCCAGCAGTGAAGTGTCCCTTGGTAACCAGGCTTTCTTT. This translates into CASSEVSLGNQAFF.

This sequence joins TRBV4-2 and TRBJ1-2; perhaps TRBD1 as D (6 bases). The ends were cut back, 1 base at V and 5 bases at J, with 14 bases in the middle. Germline-derived CDR1 and CDR2 are LGHNA and YNFKEQ. The CDR3 runs to 15 residues. CDR3 loop: CASSQGGALGYGYTF. In DNA form, the CDR3 reads TGTGCCAGCAGCCAAGGGGGGGCATTGGGGTATGGCTACACCTTC.

V gene TRBV6-6 combines with J gene TRBJ2-7; maybe TRBD1 (6 bases). CDR1 is MNHNY and CDR2 is SVGAGI in the germline V gene (reference sequence). The V and J ends lost 7 bases and 4 bases respectively, with 14 bases between them. CDR3 length: 13 residues. The CDR3 here is CASTADSPYEQYF. The CDR3 DNA is TGTGCCAGCACCGCGGACAGTCCATACGAGCAGTACTTC.

The count of this clone is one. This chain joins TRBV2 and TRBJ1-1, with 7 bases aligning to TRBD1. The CDR3 extends over 14 amino acids. From germline, CDR1 is SNHLY and CDR2 FYNNEI. After removal of 6 bases from V and 0 bases from J, the junction contained 4 bases not matched to a gene. The CDR3 region has the DNA TGTGCCAGCAGCCCGGGACAGATGAACACTGAAGCTTTCTTT. Encoded protein: CASSPGQMNTEAFF.

The chain combines TRBV6-5 with TRBJ2-7; no firm D call. Germline values: CDR1 MNHEY, CDR2 SVGAGI. The V and J ends lost 6 bases and 2 bases respectively, with 5 bases between them. The CDR3 runs 11 residues. CDR3 coding DNA: TGTGCCAGCAGCAACACCTACGAGCAGTACTTC. It translates to CASSNTYEQYF.

V gene TRBV5-6 combines with J gene TRBJ2-7, with 8 bases matching TRBD1. This CDR3 is 15 amino acids long. Germline V lookup: CDR1 SGHDT, CDR2 YYEEEE. With 2 bases clipped from V and 2 bases from J, the junction kept 6 bases outside the gene matches. CDR3 residues: CASSFSGQGPYEQYF. The CDR3 DNA sequence: TGTGCCAGCAGCTTTAGCGGACAGGGTCCCTACGAGCAGTACTTC.

This clone was seen only once. The genes are TRBV6-1 and TRBJ2-5; the D is unclear. Trimming pared 8 bases from V and 4 bases from J, leaving 14 bases between. Germline V gene sequence: CDR1 MNHNS, CDR2 SASEGT. The CDR3 is made up of 13 amino acids. CDR3 coding DNA: TGTGCCAGCTCCAAGCTGAGTGGAGAGACCCAGTACTTC. Protein product: CASSKLSGETQYF.

This clone is a singleton in its sample. V usage is TRBV7-8 and J usage is TRBJ2-2, with D perhaps being TRBD1 or TRBD2 (5 bases each). The CDR3 has 18 amino acids. V lost 4 bases, J lost 3 bases, and 21 bases lay in between. Germline V lookup: CDR1 SGHVS, CDR2 FQNEAQ. Written as DNA, the CDR3 is TGTGCCAGCAGCTGGGAACTAGGGCAGGGCCGGGACACCGGGGAGCTGTTTTTT. This encodes CASSWELGQGRDTGELFF. Complete variable domain (other parts from reference TRBV7-8 and TRBJ2-2): GAGVSQSPRYKVAKRGQDVALRCDPISGHVSLFWYQQALGQGPEFLTYFQNEAQLDKSGLPSDRFFAERPEGSVSTLKIQRTQQEDSAVYLCASSWELGQGRDTGELFFGEGSRLTVL.

CDR3 sequence: CASSVRSGSEDEQFF. CDR3 in DNA: TGTGCCAGCAGCGTAAGGTCCGGGAGTGAGGATGAGCAGTTCTTC. The chain has TRBV9 and TRBJ2-1; possibly TRBD2 for D (6 bases). CDR3 length equals 15 residues. Trimming removed 1 base at V and 8 bases at J, with 16 bases between. CDR1 SGDLS and CDR2 YYNGEE come from the germline V gene.